Shown below are 10 T cell receptor beta chains from a single sample sequenced in a study of blood T cell repertoires in COVID-19. Assay used: immunoSEQ multiplex PCR; TCRdb lists only in-frame clones, some missing. Of about 210,000 clones listed, 65% to 90% are singletons. The sequencing input was PBMCs or T cells enriched from blood (not recorded which). These receptors came from a woman in her forties or fifties with acute COVID-19.

CDR3 DNA: TGTGCCAGCAGTTTAATCCCCGGACAGGCAAGCACAGATACGCAGTATTTT. This codes for CASSLIPGQASTDTQYF. The chain employs TRBV28 and TRBJ2-3; TRBD1 matches at 7 bases. The CDR3 covers 17 residues. The trim removed 2 bases at V and 0 bases at J, leaving 8 bases unmatched. CDR1 and CDR2 from the germline V gene are MDHEN and SYDVKM.

The chain couples TRBV19 to TRBJ1-1; TRBD1 matches at 7 bases. CDR1 LNHDA and CDR2 SQIVND come from the germline V gene (reference sequence). V lost 4 bases to trimming and J lost 4 bases; unmatched junction nucleotides: 6. This CDR3 comprises 14 residues. In nucleotides, the CDR3 is TGTGCCAGTAGTAAGAGGGGGCATGGCACTGAAGCTTTCTTT. Protein sequence: CASSKRGHGTEAFF.

In DNA form, the CDR3 reads TGTGCCAGCAGCCAAGACGGACTCCTGGGGGGAAATGAGCAGTTCTTC. Translation: CASSQDGLLGGNEQFF. The chain recombines TRBV3-1 (or the pseudogene TRBV3-2) with TRBJ2-1, with a weak D call TRBD2 (6 bases). The CDR3 is made up of 16 amino acids. Trimming cost V 0 bases and J 7 bases, with 16 bases left between them. The germline CDR1 and CDR2 sequences are LGHDT and YNNKEL (reference sequence).

This rearrangement joins TRBV6-1 to TRBJ1-5; 7 positions agree with TRBD1. J lost 0 bases, V lost 4 bases, and 9 bases had no gene match. The length of the CDR3 is 17 residues. Germline V CDR1 and CDR2: MNHNS, SASEGT. In DNA, the CDR3 is TGTGCCAGCAGTGCAGAGACAGGGATCTATAGCAATCAGCCCCAGCATTTT. This sequence encodes CASSAETGIYSNQPQHF.

The chain links TRBV5-1 to TRBJ2-7, with TRBD1 as a possible D gene (6 bases). The CDR3 is 13 amino acids. V lost 4 bases and J 1 base, leaving 9 bases between the germline ends. Germline V lookup: CDR1 SGHRS, CDR2 YFSETQ. The CDR3, as DNA: TGCGCCAGCAGCAGGGACAATTCCTACGAGCAGTACTTC. Translating it yields CASSRDNSYEQYF. The variable domain in full, completed from reference TRBV5-1 and TRBJ2-7, reads KAGVTQTPRYLIKTRGQQVTLSCSPISGHRSVSWYQQTPGQGLQFLFEYFSETQRNKGNFPGRFSGRQFSNSRSEMNVSTLELGDSALYLCASSRDNSYEQYFGPGTRLTVT.

V and J are TRBV15 and TRBJ2-1; TRBD2 agrees at 11 bases. From germline, CDR1 is LNHNV and CDR2 YYDKDF (reference sequence). V lost 3 bases and J lost 0; bases outside the gene matches: 7. The CDR3 loop spans 18 amino acids. The CDR3 region is CATSRGAGLAGSYNEQFF. CDR3 in DNA: TGTGCCACCAGCAGGGGCGCCGGACTAGCGGGCTCCTACAATGAGCAGTTCTTC.

This clone was observed a single time. This rearrangement joins TRBV20-1 to TRBJ2-1; 7 nucleotides agree with TRBD2. This CDR3 has 12 residues. The germline V gene encodes CDR1 DFQATT and CDR2 SNEGSKA (reference sequence). V lost 3 bases, J lost 9 bases, and 5 bases stayed unmatched. CDR3 DNA sequence: TGCAGTGCTAGTGGGAGGGGCGGTGAGCAGTTCTTC. Amino acids: CSASGRGGEQFF.

This clone was observed once. The chain employs TRBV27 and TRBJ1-6, with TRBD1 matching over 8 bases. The V gene's germline CDR1 is MNHEY and CDR2 SMNVEV (reference sequence). CDR3 length: 13 amino acids. V shed 5 bases, J shed 10 bases, and the junction held 4 bases outside the gene matches. The CDR3 loop reads CASSGQGFSPLHF. In DNA form, the CDR3 reads TGTGCCAGCAGTGGACAGGGATTCTCACCCCTCCACTTT.

The chain recombines TRBV6-2 or TRBV6-3 with TRBJ2-7; 9 bases agree with TRBD2. Germline values: CDR1 MNHEY, CDR2 SVGEGT. The ends lost 2 bases at V and 3 bases at J; junction bases unmatched: 2. The CDR3 consists of 14 residues. In nucleotides, the CDR3 is TGTGCCAGCAGTTACGGGCGGGGGGGCTACGAGCAGTACTTC. Its translation: CASSYGRGGYEQYF.

This chain joins TRBV30 and TRBJ1-4; 8 positions match TRBD1. V gave up 5 bases and J gave up 8 bases; unmatched junction bases: 7. Germline V gene sequence: CDR1 GTSNPN, CDR2 SVGIG (reference sequence). The CDR3 spans 13 residues. The CDR3 DNA is TGTGCCTGGGACCGGGACAGGAGCGAAAAACTGTTTTTT. Its protein is CAWDRDRSEKLFF.